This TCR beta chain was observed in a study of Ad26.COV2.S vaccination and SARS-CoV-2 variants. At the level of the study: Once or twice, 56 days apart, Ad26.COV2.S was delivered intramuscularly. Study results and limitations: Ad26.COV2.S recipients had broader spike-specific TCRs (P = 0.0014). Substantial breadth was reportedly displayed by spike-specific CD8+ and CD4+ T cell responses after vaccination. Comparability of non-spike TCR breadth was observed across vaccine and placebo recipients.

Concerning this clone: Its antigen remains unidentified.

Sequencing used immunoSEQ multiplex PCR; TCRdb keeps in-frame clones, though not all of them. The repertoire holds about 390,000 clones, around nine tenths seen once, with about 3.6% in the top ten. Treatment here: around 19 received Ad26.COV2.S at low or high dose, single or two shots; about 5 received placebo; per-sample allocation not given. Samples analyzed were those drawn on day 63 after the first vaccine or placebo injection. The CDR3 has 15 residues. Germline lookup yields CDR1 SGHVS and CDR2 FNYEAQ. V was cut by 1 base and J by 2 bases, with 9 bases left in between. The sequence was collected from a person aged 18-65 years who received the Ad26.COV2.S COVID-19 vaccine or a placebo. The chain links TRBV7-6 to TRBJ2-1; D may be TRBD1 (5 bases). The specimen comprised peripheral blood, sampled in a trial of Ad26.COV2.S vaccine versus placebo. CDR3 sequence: CASSLGGLAYNEQFF. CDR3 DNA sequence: TGTGCCAGCAGCTTAGGGGGCCTAGCCTACAATGAGCAGTTCTTC. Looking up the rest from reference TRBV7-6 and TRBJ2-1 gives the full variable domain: GAGVSQSPRYKVTKRGQDVALRCDPISGHVSLYWYRQALGQGPEFLTYFNYEAQQDKSGLPNDRFSAERPEGSISTLTIQRTEQRDSAMYRCASSLGGLAYNEQFFGPGTRLTVL.